These T cell receptor beta chains were read from a single sample in a study of shared clonotypes between healthy human individuals. Generated by immunoSEQ multiplex PCR, the TCRdb table keeps only in-frame clones and is missing some. This table has roughly 2.2 million clones, 85% to 95% appearing once. The specimen sequenced was naive CD4+ T cells from PBMCs. The receptor set was obtained from a man younger than 35 in good health. Some clones in this sample may be carry-over from other donors' samples. Both conserved end residues are part of each CDR3. The D gene is left open where the match is weak. Size is omitted from some rows. Given values are once, few, many or a class for expanded clones.

abundance,j_gene,d_gene,v_gene,CDR3aa,CDR3nt
.,TRBJ2-5,.,TRBV28,CASSLSGQETQYF,TGTGCCAGCAGTCTTTCGGGCCAAGAGACCCAGTACTTC
.,TRBJ2-3,.,TRBV9,CASSVASWAEDTQYF,TGTGCCAGCAGCGTAGCGTCCTGGGCAGAGGATACGCAGTATTTT
.,TRBJ2-3,TRBD2,TRBV7-3,CASSLTYSGLAGDLADTQYF,TGTGCCAGCAGCTTAACCTACTCGGGACTAGCGGGAGATCTCGCAGATACGCAGTATTTT
.,TRBJ2-3,TRBD2,TRBV5-4,CASSLKFASGDVTDTQYF,TGTGCCAGCAGCTTAAAGTTTGCTAGCGGGGATGTCACAGATACGCAGTATTTT
.,TRBJ2-7,.,TRBV1,CTSSQDPAVSYEQYF,TGCACCAGCAGCCAAGATCCGGCCGTTTCCTACGAGCAGTACTTC
.,TRBJ2-3,.,TRBV29-1,CSVEGGRQAADTQYF,TGCAGCGTTGAGGGCGGCAGACAAGCCGCAGATACGCAGTATTTT
.,TRBJ2-1,TRBD2,TRBV5-6,CASSWTSGTTYNEQFF,TGTGCCAGCAGCTGGACTAGCGGGACGACATACAATGAGCAGTTCTTC
.,TRBJ2-5,.,TRBV2,CASSELETQYF,TGTGCCAGCAGTGAACTGGAGACCCAGTACTTC
.,TRBJ2-2,TRBD2,TRBV5-4,CAFLPSGSGRAGLDTGELFF,TGTGCCTTCCTTCCCTCGGGTAGCGGGAGGGCCGGGTTGGACACCGGGGAGCTGTTTTTT
.,TRBJ2-1,TRBD2,TRBV27,CASSRTSGSYNEQFF,TGTGCCAGCAGTCGAACTAGCGGGAGCTACAATGAGCAGTTCTTC
once,TRBJ1-4,.,TRBV28,CASSSGASGNEKLFF,TGTGCCAGCAGTTCTGGGGCCTCTGGTAATGAAAAACTGTTTTTT
few,TRBJ1-1,.,TRBV5-1,CASSLGQSLIF,TGCGCCAGCAGCTTGGGGCAGTCGCTTATCTTT
.,TRBJ2-2,.,TRBV28,CASLWTMGTGELFF,TGTGCCAGCCTATGGACTATGGGGACCGGGGAGCTGTTTTTT
.,TRBJ1-5,.,TRBV19,CASSMVRGRSNQPQHF,TGTGCCAGTAGTATGGTGAGAGGGAGGAGCAATCAGCCCCAGCATTTT
once,TRBJ1-1,.,TRBV6-1,CASSPRTEDEAFF,TGTGCCAGCAGTCCTCGGACAGAAGATGAAGCTTTCTTT
.,TRBJ2-3,.,TRBV7-3,CASSLQNTDTQYF,TGTGCCAGCAGCTTACAGAACACAGATACGCAGTATTTT
.,TRBJ1-1,TRBD1,TRBV7-2,CASSTTGGTEAFF,TGTGCCAGCAGCACGACAGGGGGCACTGAAGCTTTCTTT
.,TRBJ2-7,TRBD2,TRBV27,CASRRARSGDEQYF,TGTGCCAGCAGGCGAGCACGGAGCGGGGATGAGCAGTACTTC
.,TRBJ1-4,.,TRBV28,CASYQSNEKLFF,TGTGCCAGTTACCAATCTAATGAAAAACTGTTTTTT
.,TRBJ2-5,.,TRBV6-5,CASSYGMGGETQYF,TGTGCCAGCAGCTACGGGATGGGGGGAGAGACCCAGTACTTC
.,TRBJ1-3,.,TRBV7-2,CASSLGGTIYF,TGTGCCAGCAGCTTAGGAGGCACCATATATTTT
.,TRBJ2-2,.,TRBV28,CATRGSGGYTGELFF,TGTGCCACAAGGGGATCCGGAGGATACACCGGGGAGCTGTTTTTT
.,TRBJ2-3,.,TRBV18,CASSQPGTDTQYF,TGTGCCAGCTCACAACCGGGCACAGATACGCAGTATTTT
.,TRBJ2-1,TRBD2,TRBV5-1,CASSELGGSAISYNEQFF,TGCGCCAGCAGCGAGTTGGGCGGGAGCGCCATCTCCTACAATGAGCAGTTCTTC
.,TRBJ1-4,.,TRBV30,CAWSAQRVKLFF,TGTGCCTGGAGTGCCCAGAGGGTGAAACTGTTTTTT
.,TRBJ2-2,TRBD2,TRBV11-2,CASTSGERGYTGELFF,TGTGCCAGCACCTCCGGAGAGCGGGGGTACACCGGGGAGCTGTTTTTT
.,TRBJ2-3,TRBD2,TRBV7-2,CASSPPGLAGVTDTQYF,TGTGCCAGCAGCCCACCGGGACTAGCGGGAGTAACAGATACGCAGTATTTT
.,TRBJ2-5,.,TRBV6-1,CASTEGGALETQYF,TGTGCCAGCACCGAAGGGGGGGCGTTGGAGACCCAGTACTTC
.,TRBJ1-5,.,TRBV21-1,CASSKARGRGNYYSNQPQHF,TGTGCCAGCAGCAAGGCGCGGGGCCGGGGGAACTACTATAGCAATCAGCCCCAGCATTTT
.,TRBJ2-1,.,TRBV6-1,CASSGAGTGYNEQFF,TGTGCCAGCAGCGGGGCCGGGACTGGGTACAATGAGCAGTTCTTC
.,TRBJ1-1,TRBD1,TRBV6-5,CASSSGQLNTEAFF,TGTGCCAGCAGTTCGGGACAGCTGAACACTGAAGCTTTCTTT
.,TRBJ2-7,.,TRBV29-1,CSVGASSYEQYF,TGCAGCGTCGGGGCTAGCTCCTACGAGCAGTACTTC
.,TRBJ2-7,TRBD1,TRBV7-9,CASSLGDRGYEQYF,TGTGCCAGCAGTCTTGGGGACAGGGGCTACGAGCAGTACTTC
.,TRBJ1-2,.,TRBV5-1,CASSTSTDASYGYTF,TGCGCCAGCAGCACCTCCACGGACGCCAGCTATGGCTACACCTTC
.,TRBJ2-3,.,TRBV29-1,CSVEYSTDTQYF,TGCAGCGTTGAGTACTCCACAGATACGCAGTATTTT
.,TRBJ2-2,.,TRBV11-2,CASSLGGTNTGELFF,TGTGCCAGCAGCCTAGGGGGTACGAACACCGGGGAGCTGTTTTTT
.,TRBJ2-2,.,TRBV15,CATSREPTGELFF,TGTGCCACCAGCAGAGAACCCACCGGGGAGCTGTTTTTT
few,TRBJ1-1,.,TRBV7-3,CASSPSPEAFF,TGTGCCAGCAGCCCCAGTCCTGAAGCTTTCTTT
.,TRBJ2-3,TRBD2,TRBV4-2,CASSQLAGGTDTQYF,TGTGCCAGCAGCCAGTTAGCGGGAGGGACAGATACGCAGTATTTT
.,TRBJ2-3,TRBD2,TRBV15,CATSRVILAGQVTQYF,TGTGCCACCAGCAGAGTTATACTAGCGGGCCAGGTGACGCAGTATTTT
.,TRBJ2-7,.,TRBV5-1,CASSLVADSTYEQYF,TGCGCCAGCAGCTTGGTTGCGGACTCAACGTACGAGCAGTACTTC
once,TRBJ2-7,.,TRBV27,CASSPRRDEQYF,TGTGCCAGCAGTCCTCGGCGGGACGAGCAGTACTTC
.,TRBJ1-2,.,TRBV14,CASSQEGIRGYTF,TGTGCCAGCAGCCAAGAGGGCATAAGAGGCTACACCTTC
.,TRBJ2-1,.,TRBV30,CAWTAFNEQFF,TGTGCCTGGACCGCCTTCAATGAGCAGTTCTTC
few,TRBJ1-2,.,TRBV28,CASSLYLEEGYGYTF,TGTGCCAGCAGTTTATACCTAGAGGAAGGCTATGGCTACACCTTC
.,TRBJ2-3,.,TRBV5-1,CASSLTRWAPDTQYF,TGCGCCAGCAGCTTGACCCGCTGGGCCCCAGATACGCAGTATTTT
.,TRBJ2-7,TRBD1,TRBV7-2,CASRLDRETGEQYF,TGTGCCAGCAGATTAGACAGGGAAACGGGGGAGCAGTACTTC
.,TRBJ2-7,TRBD2,TRBV6-4,CASSPGGEPYEQYF,TGTGCCAGCAGCCCGGGGGGGGAGCCTTACGAGCAGTACTTC
.,TRBJ2-1,TRBD2,TRBV18,CASSPDGGRARDNEQFF,TGTGCCAGCTCACCAGATGGGGGGAGGGCCCGGGACAATGAGCAGTTCTTC
.,TRBJ1-5,TRBD1,TRBV27,CASSRQGGTPQHF,TGTGCCAGCAGTCGGCAGGGGGGGACTCCCCAGCATTTT
.,TRBJ1-5,.,TRBV6-1,CASTSTGPNNQPQHF,TGTGCCAGCACCTCAACGGGACCTAACAATCAGCCCCAGCATTTT
.,TRBJ2-7,.,TRBV27,CASSLSDGSYEQYF,TGTGCCAGCAGTCTCTCGGACGGCTCCTACGAGCAGTACTTC
.,TRBJ1-3,.,TRBV2,CASSETRVGNTIYF,TGTGCCAGCAGTGAAACGAGGGTTGGAAACACCATATATTTT
.,TRBJ1-4,.,TRBV27,CASSFKPPLATNEKLFF,TGTGCCAGCAGTTTTAAACCGCCCCTTGCAACTAATGAAAAACTGTTTTTT
.,TRBJ1-2,.,TRBV5-1,CASSPLGGLNYGYTF,TGCGCCAGCAGCCCGCTGGGAGGGCTTAACTATGGCTACACCTTC
.,TRBJ2-2,TRBD1,TRBV7-9,CASSLNRGDTGELFF,TGTGCCAGCAGCTTAAACAGGGGAGACACCGGGGAGCTGTTTTTT
.,TRBJ1-2,TRBD1,TRBV6-5,CASSYSDRGGYTF,TGTGCCAGCAGTTACTCGGACAGGGGGGGGTACACCTTC
.,TRBJ2-5,TRBD1,TRBV25-1,CASSGGQGEIRGETQYF,TGTGCCAGCAGTGGCGGACAGGGCGAGATACGAGGGGAGACCCAGTACTTC
.,TRBJ2-2,TRBD1,TRBV4-3,CASSPKQGAGELFF,TGCGCCAGCAGCCCAAAACAGGGGGCCGGGGAGCTGTTTTTT
once,TRBJ2-3,.,TRBV29-1,CSTSGGPSVTDTQYF,TGCAGCACTTCAGGGGGGCCCTCGGTCACAGATACGCAGTATTTT